A selection of T cell receptor beta chains follows, all from one sample in a study of blood T cell repertoires in COVID-19. TCRdb keeps only in-frame clones here, not all; method: immunoSEQ multiplex PCR. The sample contains about 410,000 clones, more than 80% of which appear only once. The sample was peripheral blood. The receptor set was obtained from a woman younger than 45 with active or convalescent COVID-19. CDR3s include the opening cysteine and the closing phenylalanine or tryptophan. Each record gives: CDR3 DNA, CDR3 protein, J gene, V gene, clone size, D gene. D genes are given only for firm matches. The listing skips clone size in some rows; elsewhere it reads once, few, many or a size class.

CDR3nt: TGTGCCAGCAGTTTATCGATGAGCTCGGGGAACACCATATATTTT; CDR3aa: CASSLSMSSGNTIYF; j_gene: TRBJ1-3; v_gene: TRBV27; abundance: .; d_gene: .
CDR3nt: TGTGCCAGCAGTTTAAGGACAGGGGGAAACATTCAGTACTTC; CDR3aa: CASSLRTGGNIQYF; j_gene: TRBJ2-4; v_gene: TRBV27; abundance: .; d_gene: TRBD1
CDR3nt: TGTGCCAGCAGCTTCCAGGGACAGACTGGAAACACCATATATTTT; CDR3aa: CASSFQGQTGNTIYF; j_gene: TRBJ1-3; v_gene: TRBV7-9; abundance: few; d_gene: TRBD1
CDR3nt: TGCGCCAGCAGCCAAGAATTGAGAAGCTCCTACAATGAGCAGTTCTTC; CDR3aa: CASSQELRSSYNEQFF; j_gene: TRBJ2-1; v_gene: TRBV4-1; abundance: .; d_gene: .
CDR3nt: TGCGCCAGCAACCCTTACTTCCGAGGTGACACTGAAGCTTTCTTT; CDR3aa: CASNPYFRGDTEAFF; j_gene: TRBJ1-1; v_gene: TRBV5-1; abundance: .; d_gene: .
CDR3nt: TGTGCCAGCAGTTTAGGACTAGCGGGAGGGCGGTGGGAGCAGTACTTC; CDR3aa: CASSLGLAGGRWEQYF; j_gene: TRBJ2-7; v_gene: TRBV27; abundance: .; d_gene: TRBD2
CDR3nt: TGTGCCAGCAGCTTGGGACACCAATTAAACACCGGGGAGCTGTTTTTT; CDR3aa: CASSLGHQLNTGELFF; j_gene: TRBJ2-2; v_gene: TRBV5-6; abundance: .; d_gene: .
CDR3nt: TGTGCCAGCAGTTACTCGACGGCTAGCGGGAGGTCAGATACGCAGTATTTT; CDR3aa: CASSYSTASGRSDTQYF; j_gene: TRBJ2-3; v_gene: TRBV6-2/TRBV6-3; abundance: .; d_gene: TRBD2
CDR3nt: TGTGCCAGCAAGCTCTCTACTACTTTCTACGAGCAGTACTTC; CDR3aa: CASKLSTTFYEQYF; j_gene: TRBJ2-7; v_gene: TRBV3-1/TRBV3-2; abundance: .; d_gene: .
CDR3nt: TGTGCCAGCAGCTGGGGCATTTATGAAGCTTTCTTT; CDR3aa: CASSWGIYEAFF; j_gene: TRBJ1-1; v_gene: TRBV11-1; abundance: few; d_gene: .
CDR3nt: TGCAGCGTTGCCGGGACTAGCGGATACAATGAGCAGTTCTTC; CDR3aa: CSVAGTSGYNEQFF; j_gene: TRBJ2-1; v_gene: TRBV29-1; abundance: .; d_gene: TRBD2
CDR3nt: TGTGCCAGCAGCTTAGATTGGTGGGCTAGCGGGGGGATGAACACCGGGGAGCTGTTTTTT; CDR3aa: CASSLDWWASGGMNTGELFF; j_gene: TRBJ2-2; v_gene: TRBV11-2; abundance: .; d_gene: TRBD2
CDR3nt: TGTGCCAGCAGTTTAATCCTAGGGGCCCCTGAAGCTTTCTTT; CDR3aa: CASSLILGAPEAFF; j_gene: TRBJ1-1; v_gene: TRBV27; abundance: .; d_gene: .
CDR3nt: TGTGCCAGCAGCTTAGGTCAGATTGCCGGGGAGCTGTTTTTT; CDR3aa: CASSLGQIAGELFF; j_gene: TRBJ2-2; v_gene: TRBV11-2; abundance: .; d_gene: .
CDR3nt: TGCGCCAGCAGCCCGGTTAGGGGCGCAGATACGCAGTATTTT; CDR3aa: CASSPVRGADTQYF; j_gene: TRBJ2-3; v_gene: TRBV4-1; abundance: .; d_gene: .
CDR3nt: TGTGCCAGCAGTTTATTGCCCCTGCCTGGACAGGGTGGGGAAAAACTGTTTTTT; CDR3aa: CASSLLPLPGQGGEKLFF; j_gene: TRBJ1-4; v_gene: TRBV27; abundance: .; d_gene: TRBD1
CDR3nt: TGTGCCAGCAGCTCGCATGGGACAGGGGTCGAGCAGTACTTC; CDR3aa: CASSSHGTGVEQYF; j_gene: TRBJ2-7; v_gene: TRBV13; abundance: .; d_gene: TRBD1
CDR3nt: TGTGCCAGCAGAAGGGACAGAAGCACAGATACGCAGTATTTT; CDR3aa: CASRRDRSTDTQYF; j_gene: TRBJ2-3; v_gene: TRBV6-5; abundance: .; d_gene: TRBD1
CDR3nt: TGCGCCAGCAGTGAGGGGAGAGGGATGAACACTGAAGCTTTCTTT; CDR3aa: CASSEGRGMNTEAFF; j_gene: TRBJ1-1; v_gene: TRBV10-2; abundance: .; d_gene: .
CDR3nt: TGCGCCAGCAGCGAGCGTACTAGCACAGATACGCAGTATTTT; CDR3aa: CASSERTSTDTQYF; j_gene: TRBJ2-3; v_gene: TRBV5-1; abundance: .; d_gene: .
CDR3nt: TGTGCCAGCAGCTTTGGCCTAGCGGTCTCCTACGAGCAGTACTTC; CDR3aa: CASSFGLAVSYEQYF; j_gene: TRBJ2-7; v_gene: TRBV5-6; abundance: .; d_gene: TRBD2
CDR3nt: TGTGCCAGCAGCTTTCAGGGGCCGGCTGGGGCCAACGTCCTGACTTTC; CDR3aa: CASSFQGPAGANVLTF; j_gene: TRBJ2-6; v_gene: TRBV5-4; abundance: once; d_gene: .
CDR3nt: TGTGCCAGCAGAGGACAGGGTAACTATGGCTACACCTTC; CDR3aa: CASRGQGNYGYTF; j_gene: TRBJ1-2; v_gene: TRBV6-5; abundance: .; d_gene: TRBD1
CDR3nt: TGCGCCAGCAGTGAGTCCGGTTTTACCGAGCAGTACTTC; CDR3aa: CASSESGFTEQYF; j_gene: TRBJ2-7; v_gene: TRBV10-2; abundance: .; d_gene: .
CDR3nt: TGTGCCAGCAGCCAAGAACCCCCCGACAGGAGTGAAAAACTGTTTTTT; CDR3aa: CASSQEPPDRSEKLFF; j_gene: TRBJ1-4; v_gene: TRBV4-2; abundance: .; d_gene: .
CDR3nt: TGTGCCAGCAGTTTATTGGGTCCGACTAGCGGGATAAATGAGCAGTTCTTC; CDR3aa: CASSLLGPTSGINEQFF; j_gene: TRBJ2-1; v_gene: TRBV27; abundance: few; d_gene: TRBD2
CDR3nt: TGCGCCAGCAGCTTGGCTAGAGGAGAGACCCAGTACTTC; CDR3aa: CASSLARGETQYF; j_gene: TRBJ2-5; v_gene: TRBV5-1; abundance: .; d_gene: .